The source of this T cell receptor (beta chain) is a study of cytomegalovirus exposure and HLA in healthy donors (dated by TCRdb to about 2017). Concerning the study at large: An earlier analysis of a few hundred of the donors reported 276 Gb of sequence data and 90 million to 120 million unique TCR beta sequences obtained from 180 million or so T cells. Class I and class II HLA loci were covered by the typing at four-digit resolution. An early release covering 550 to 650 HLA-typed donors comprised roughly 300 gigabases of sequencing data and around 80 million unique TCR sequences. Of the roughly 390 genotyped donors, 81% were placed in the genetic ancestry cluster associated with self-reported Caucasian donors. Donor age, sex, ethnicity and CMV serostatus were collected together with the repertoire data. All discovery cohort repertoires had been generated using a single sequencing platform. The aim of the study was to test whether cataloging public T cell receptors could identify signatures of past pathogen exposure. To decide whether each TCR beta V gene segment behaved as functional or pseudogenic, an earlier analysis of some 580 of the donors relied on high-throughput TCR beta sequencing. In a later genetic analysis, genome-wide SNP genotypes for about 65% of the 666 donors were used, and that subset was treated as a discovery cohort. Typing coverage differed by locus: A, B, C, DRB1 and DQB1 were typed in roughly 620-630 donors, DQA1 in 500 to 550, DPA1 in approximately 600, and DPB1 in roughly 450. In a later analysis, previously published TCR beta repertoires from some 640 donors were re-analyzed and high-resolution HLA genotyping was added so that TCR occurrence patterns could be studied. The T cell repertoires of 666 subjects were profiled by immunosequencing and related to cytomegalovirus serostatus. Because of strong linkage in the cohort, 4 to 6 DR-DQ haplotypes were treated as single units for association and clustering. High-throughput TCR immunosequencing, statistical association of individual TCRs with disease status, and machine learning were combined to predict cytomegalovirus infection status. The later analysis used no new phenotypic data to find candidate immune exposures, relying instead on TCR beta sequences and their occurrence across donors. A separate validation cohort of approximately 130 different subjects was used in addition to the roughly 670-subject first cohort. Across about 370 genotyped donors of the cohort, an average of 235,054 unique TCR beta nucleotide sequences per donor were sequenced, and around 19% of those sequences were non-productive.

What the work shows at the level of the full study, not this receptor alone: In a later genetic analysis, a missense DCLRE1C variant was associated with V-gene and J-gene trimming of TCR beta chains, and the association was replicated in an independent cohort. An earlier analysis of around 540 of the donors showed that most TCR beta V segments appeared in productive rearrangements either about 90% or about 30% of the time, which broadly matched IMGT annotations. For the cohort, immune exposure information was limited to CMV serostatus. Correlated functional status among segregating V segments might reflect linkage disequilibrium, but an unknown experimental factor could not be ruled out. Most TCR sequences were observed very rarely across donors, whereas some public TCRs were present in many individuals. Presence/absence analyses assumed roughly uniform sequencing depth across donors, an assumption that may not hold. Because HLA typing was missing for some donors at each locus, association tests included only the typed subset. Most CMV-associated TCR beta chains appeared to be HLA-restricted in a later analysis, and the HLA associations seemed to be driven largely by CMV exposure. In a later analysis, TCR association rates were found to vary across HLA loci, with the most associated TCRs seen for DRB1 alleles and the fewest for HLA-C alleles. Several of the top co-occurrence clusters appeared to be linked to parvovirus B19, influenza, CMV and Epstein-Barr virus, according to a later analysis. Compared with equally common non-associated chains, HLA-associated TCR beta chains in a later analysis were more clonally expanded and had lower generation probabilities. The classifier was reported to diagnose cytomegalovirus status with high specificity and sensitivity in both the original cohort and the validation cohort. When HLA alleles, especially DR and DQ, strongly co-occurred, attributing TCR associations to individual alleles was difficult. A further reported finding was that TCR beta sequences accurately predicted the HLA-A and HLA-B alleles for most subjects in the first cohort. In a later analysis, more than 15,000 TCR beta sequences were associated with specific HLA alleles at a false discovery rate of 0.05. In vitro tests confirmed that three of the cytomegalovirus-associated TCR beta chains recognize cytomegalovirus antigens. In the study, some 160 TCR beta chains were listed as associated with cytomegalovirus. The authors suggested that the approach could potentially be generalized to other disease states and immunological phenotypes. In a later genetic analysis, fewer N-insertions in productive TCRs were reported among donors in an Asian-associated ancestry cluster than the 666-donor mean. This cohort had only TCR beta chains sequenced, and the lack of alpha or paired-chain data limited which features could be detected. A cluster of highly shared sequence variants was judged likely to represent a technical artifact of the sequencing pipeline. The earlier analysis of a few hundred of the donors excluded 15 to 20 rarely observed V segments, including chromosome 9 orphons, because counts were too low.

The cohort was made up of 650 to 700 healthy bone marrow donors. At the time of sampling, every cohort member was nominally healthy, though immune exposures that went unrecorded were likely present. The donor was CMV seronegative and belonged to the group of roughly 330 seronegative cohort members. Every donor gave a peripheral blood sample, and the peripheral blood mononuclear cells from that sample were used for TCR beta sequencing. The Qiagen DNeasy Blood Extraction Kit was used to extract genomic DNA from the blood cell samples. The library was produced with the immunoSEQ multiplex PCR assay. For the multiplex PCR, a mixture combining 60 forward primers for TCR Vbeta segments and 13 reverse primers for TCR Jbeta segments was used. A multiplex PCR assay on genomic DNA amplified the CDR3 region of rearranged TCR beta genes. The amplified TCR beta libraries were sequenced on the Illumina HiSeq System as 87-base-pair reads. The study's own analysis went as follows. In a later analysis, roughly 80 million unique TCR beta chains were counted across the roughly 670 repertoires, and some 10 million of these chains were shared by at least two donors. To remove PCR and sequencing errors, raw reads were error-corrected and collapsed into unique sequences using a nearest-neighbor algorithm that merged closely related sequences. CDR3 sequences were aligned to IMGT reference sequences to assign V, D and J gene segments. For a sequence to be retained, a match of at least six nucleotides was required to both a V gene segment and a J gene segment. Rearrangements were called productive when the CDR3 lacked stop codons and stayed in frame with V and J; all others were non-productive. Following IMGT convention, CDR3 was defined as the stretch from the second conserved V-encoded cysteine up to the conserved J-encoded phenylalanine. The earlier analysis of fewer than 750 of the donors excluded sequences that lacked an unambiguous match to a single V gene segment. An earlier analysis of a few hundred of the donors classified V segments as functional when productive rearrangements were above 56.7% and as segregating when the standard deviation between donors was above 5%. To diagnose cytomegalovirus status from the catalog of TCR beta chain sequences, a statistical classification framework was built. In a later analysis, V and J genes were assigned by comparing TCR nucleotide sequences against IMGT/GENE-DB human TR gene sequences. A later analysis assigned CDR3 sequences and most-parsimonious VDJ recombination scenarios with the TCRdist pipeline. In a later analysis, each TCR beta chain was defined by its CDR3 amino acid sequence together with its V-gene family, and reads lacking a unique V-gene family were excluded. To address suspected cross-contamination and a sequencing artifact, a later analysis removed approximately 600 highly shared, low-generation-probability nucleotide sequences. A later analysis calculated a clonal expansion index for each public chain from normalized within-repertoire ranks of inferred template counts. In a later analysis, generation probabilities were computed using a VDJ recombination model fitted to out-of-frame rearrangements, and the results were checked against IGoR. In a later analysis, hypergeometric tests were used to score TCR-TCR, TCR-HLA and TCR-CMV co-occurrence, with a repertoire-size bias correction applied to TCR pairs. In a later analysis, false discovery rates were estimated by permuting HLA or CMV assignments 20 times. In a later analysis, co-occurring TCRs were grouped using DBSCAN, and TCRdist sequence similarity was added for clustering within HLA-allele-positive subsets. Repertoires with fewer than 30,000 or more than 120,000 public chains, plus five repertoires with anomalous nucleotide sharing, were excluded from co-occurrence clustering. TCRdb took over this immuneACCESS table, retaining in-frame rearrangements with V and J assigned. Such tables are incomplete; in checked studies, under half of the missing clones stem from an unresolved V gene, and the remainder is unexplained. Clone size and the V and J calls come from that table; the DNA yielded D and trimming. The sample data list about 160,000 clones, and nearly 80% of these were observed just once. Under 4% of the sample lies in the top ten.

With respect to this clone: It lacks a known antigen. No clone much larger than this one lies a single base away; base qualities are absent.

The receptor was isolated from a woman aged 40 to 55 in good health and CMV-seronegative. Source material: PBMCs.

The nucleotides are TGCGCCAGCAGCATACGAGATAATTCACCCCTCCACTTT. Translated, it reads CASSIRDNSPLHF. This chain joins TRBV5-1 to TRBJ1-6, with no confident D gene call. Taken from cysteine to phenylalanine, the CDR3 has 13 residues. Here the CDR3 DNA is all that survives: 39 bases in frame from base 1. Cut back by 4 bases and 5 bases, the V and J ends lie 7 bases apart. As encoded in the germline V gene, CDR1 is SGHRS while CDR2 is YFSETQ.